These 2 T cell receptor beta chains came from one sample sequenced in a study of Graves' ophthalmopathy and Graves' hyperthyroidism. CDR3 regions of TCR beta were amplified from RNA transcripts. RT-PCR in the first round used HTBI primers; a second-round multiplex PCR followed. TCRdb redid the calling of the multiplex PCR reads with MiXCR, one entry per CDR3 protein. The sample gives about 210,000 distinct CDR3 sequences, 25% to 30% of which show up once; around 10% is in the top ten. The sequencing sample was made of peripheral blood. The receptor set was obtained from a man between 45 and 60 years old with Graves' ophthalmopathy.

This clonotype appeared many times. The chain recombines TRBV6-5 with TRBJ1-1; D gene uncertain. V was trimmed by 0 bases and J by 3 bases, leaving 5 bases between them. Germline CDR1 MNHEY, CDR2 SVGAGI. This CDR3 has 13 residues. The CDR3 region is CASSYSGYTEAFF. CDR3 coding DNA: TGTGCCAGCAGTTACTCAGGCTACACTGAAGCTTTCTTT.

The chain has TRBV12-3 or TRBV12-4 and TRBJ1-6; D remains unclear. V was pared by 3 bases and J by 9 bases, with 9 bases between. The CDR3 totals 13 residues. Here the CDR3 reads CASSLIEGSPLHF. CDR3 coding DNA: TGTGCCAGCAGTTTGATAGAAGGTTCACCCCTCCACTTT.